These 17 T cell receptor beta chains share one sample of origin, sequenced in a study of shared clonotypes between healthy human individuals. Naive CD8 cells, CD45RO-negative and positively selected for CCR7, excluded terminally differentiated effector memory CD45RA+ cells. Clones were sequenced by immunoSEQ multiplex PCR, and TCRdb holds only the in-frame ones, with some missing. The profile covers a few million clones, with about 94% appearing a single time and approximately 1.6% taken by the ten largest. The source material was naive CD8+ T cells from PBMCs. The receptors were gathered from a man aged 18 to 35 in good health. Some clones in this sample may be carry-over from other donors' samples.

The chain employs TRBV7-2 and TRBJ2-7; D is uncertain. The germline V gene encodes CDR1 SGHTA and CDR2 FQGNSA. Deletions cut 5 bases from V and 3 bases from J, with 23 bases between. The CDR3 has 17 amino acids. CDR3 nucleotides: TGTGCCAGCAGCGTCTCGACCGTTGGCGAGGATTTCTACGAGCAGTACTTC. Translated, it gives CASSVSTVGEDFYEQYF.

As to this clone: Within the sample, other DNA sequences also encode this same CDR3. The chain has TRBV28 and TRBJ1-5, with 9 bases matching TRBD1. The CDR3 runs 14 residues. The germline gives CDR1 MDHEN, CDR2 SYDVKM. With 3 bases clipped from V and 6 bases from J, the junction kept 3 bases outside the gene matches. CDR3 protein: CASSFRQGVQPQHF. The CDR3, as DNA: TGTGCCAGCAGTTTTCGACAGGGGGTTCAGCCCCAGCATTTT.

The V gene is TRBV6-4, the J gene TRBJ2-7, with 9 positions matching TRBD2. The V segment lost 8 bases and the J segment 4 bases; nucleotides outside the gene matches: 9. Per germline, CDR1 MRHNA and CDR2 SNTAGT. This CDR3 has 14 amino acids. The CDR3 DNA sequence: TGTGCCAGCTCACCGTATAGCGGGAGTTACGAGCAGTACTTC. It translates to CASSPYSGSYEQYF.

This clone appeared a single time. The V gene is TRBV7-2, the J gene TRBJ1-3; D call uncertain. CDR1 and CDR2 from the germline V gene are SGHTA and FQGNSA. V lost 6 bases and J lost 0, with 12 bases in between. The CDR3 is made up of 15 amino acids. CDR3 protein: CASRPSSLSGNTIYF. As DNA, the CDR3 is TGTGCCAGCAGGCCTTCGTCCCTCTCTGGAAACACCATATATTTT.

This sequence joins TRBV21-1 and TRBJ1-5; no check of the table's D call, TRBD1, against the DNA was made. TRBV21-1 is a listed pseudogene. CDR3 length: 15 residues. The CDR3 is CASSTIGRVNQPQHF. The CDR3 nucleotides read TGTGCCAGCAGCACCATCGGCAGGGTCAATCAGCCCCAGCATTTT.

The CDR3 sequence: CSARDHNEQYF. The CDR3 bases are TGCAGTGCTAGAGATCACAACGAGCAGTACTTC. V and J are TRBV20-1 and TRBJ2-7; no definite D call. This CDR3 is 11 amino acids long. Trimming cost V 0 bases and J 5 bases, with 5 bases left between them. Germline CDR1 is DFQATT and CDR2 is SNEGSKA (reference sequence).

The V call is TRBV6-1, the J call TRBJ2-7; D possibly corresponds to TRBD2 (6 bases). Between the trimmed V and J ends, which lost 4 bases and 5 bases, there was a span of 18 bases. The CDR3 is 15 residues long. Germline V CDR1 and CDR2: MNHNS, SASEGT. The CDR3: CASSGSLGSLHEQYF. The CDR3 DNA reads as TGTGCCAGCAGTGGGAGCCTCGGGAGCCTTCACGAGCAGTACTTC.

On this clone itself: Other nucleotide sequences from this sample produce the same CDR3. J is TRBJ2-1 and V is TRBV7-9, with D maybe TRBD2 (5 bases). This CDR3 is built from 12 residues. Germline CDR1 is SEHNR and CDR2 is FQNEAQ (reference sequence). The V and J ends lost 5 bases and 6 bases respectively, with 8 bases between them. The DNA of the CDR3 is TGTGCCAGCAGCCTAGGGAGCAATGAGCAGTTCTTC. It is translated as CASSLGSNEQFF.

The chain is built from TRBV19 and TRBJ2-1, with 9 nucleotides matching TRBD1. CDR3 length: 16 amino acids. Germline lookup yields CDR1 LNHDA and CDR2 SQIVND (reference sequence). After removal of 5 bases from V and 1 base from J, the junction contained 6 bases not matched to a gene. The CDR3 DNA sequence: TGTGCCAGTAGTCTTACAGGGGGCGCTTCCTACAATGAGCAGTTCTTC. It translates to CASSLTGGASYNEQFF. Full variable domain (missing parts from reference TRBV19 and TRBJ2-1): DGGITQSPKYLFRKEGQNVTLSCEQNLNHDAMYWYRQDPGQGLRLIYYSQIVNDFQKGDIAEGYSVSREKKESFPLTVTSAQKNPTAFYLCASSLTGGASYNEQFFGPGTRLTVL.

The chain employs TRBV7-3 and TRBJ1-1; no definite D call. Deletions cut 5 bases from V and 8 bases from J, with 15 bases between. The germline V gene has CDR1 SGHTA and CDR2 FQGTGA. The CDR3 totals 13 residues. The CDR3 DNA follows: TGTGCCAGCAGCGCTGATCCGACTAGAGAAGCTTTCTTT. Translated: CASSADPTREAFF.

The CDR3 sequence: CAIMMNTEAFF. The CDR3 DNA follows: TGTGCCATCATGATGAACACTGAAGCTTTCTTT. This sequence joins TRBV19 and TRBJ1-1; D is undetermined. Per germline, CDR1 LNHDA and CDR2 SQIVND (reference sequence). Trimming took 10 bases from V and 0 from J, leaving 6 bases between them. The CDR3 extends over 11 amino acids.

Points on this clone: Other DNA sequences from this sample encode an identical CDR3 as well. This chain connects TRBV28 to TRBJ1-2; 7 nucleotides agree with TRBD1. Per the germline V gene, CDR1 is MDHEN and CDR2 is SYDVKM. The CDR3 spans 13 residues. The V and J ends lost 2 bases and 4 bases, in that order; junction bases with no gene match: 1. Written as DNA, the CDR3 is TGTGCCAGCAGTTTAACAGGGGTCTATGGCTACACCTTC. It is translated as CASSLTGVYGYTF.

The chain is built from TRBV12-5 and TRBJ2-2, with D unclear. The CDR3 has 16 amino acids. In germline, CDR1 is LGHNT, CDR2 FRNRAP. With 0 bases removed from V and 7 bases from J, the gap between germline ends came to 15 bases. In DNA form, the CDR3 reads TGTGCTAGTGGTTTGGTTCTCGACGCGAACGGCGGGGAGCTGTTTTTT. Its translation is CASGLVLDANGGELFF.

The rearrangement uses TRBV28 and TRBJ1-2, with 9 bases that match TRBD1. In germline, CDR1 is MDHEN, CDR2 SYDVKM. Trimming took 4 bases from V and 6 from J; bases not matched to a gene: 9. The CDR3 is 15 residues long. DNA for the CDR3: TGTGCCAGCAGTTCCCATTCAACAGGGGGCCATGGCTACACCTTC. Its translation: CASSSHSTGGHGYTF.

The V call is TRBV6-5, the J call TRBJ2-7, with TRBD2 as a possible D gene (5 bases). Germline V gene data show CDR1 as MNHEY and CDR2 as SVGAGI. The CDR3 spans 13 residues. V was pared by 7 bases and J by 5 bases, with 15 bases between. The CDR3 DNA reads TGTGCCAGCACAACCCTGGGGAGTAACGAGCAGTACTTC. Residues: CASTTLGSNEQYF.

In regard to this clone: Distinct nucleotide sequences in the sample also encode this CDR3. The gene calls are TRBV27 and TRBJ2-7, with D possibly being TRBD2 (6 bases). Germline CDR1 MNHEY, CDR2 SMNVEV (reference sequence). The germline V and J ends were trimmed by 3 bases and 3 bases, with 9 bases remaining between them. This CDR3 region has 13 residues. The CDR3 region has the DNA TGTGCCAGCAGTTTTGGGGGGATCTACGAGCAGTACTTC. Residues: CASSFGGIYEQYF.

CDR3 amino acids: CASSLGKAIHEQFF. Here the CDR3 DNA reads TGTGCCAGCAGCTTAGGTAAAGCGATCCATGAGCAGTTCTTC. The V and J genes are TRBV7-9 and TRBJ2-1; D remains ambiguous. Trimming pared 1 base from V and 8 bases from J, leaving 12 bases between. From germline, CDR1 is SEHNR and CDR2 FQNEAQ (reference sequence). This CDR3 has 14 residues.